This entry lists 18 T cell receptor beta chains sequenced from one sample in a study of blood T cells in healthy people across ages. The authors ran a second PCR of about 6 to 12 cycles using a sample-barcoded 5' primer and a J-beta primer mix. TCRdb passed the 5' RACE reads through MiXCR, listing each CDR3 protein once. Of 650,000 to 800,000 distinct CDR3 sequences listed, 44% are singletons. Sequenced sample: blood. All receptors derive from a man aged 60 to 69 in good health.

This clonotype has a handful of counts. V usage is TRBV24-1 and J usage is TRBJ1-5, with 10 bases fitting TRBD1. The V and J ends lost 4 bases and 1 base, in that order; junction bases with no gene match: 3. The length of the CDR3 is 16 residues. Looked up from germline, CDR1 is KGHDR and CDR2 is SFDVKD. In nucleotides, the CDR3 is TGTGCCACCAGTGACCCGGGACAGGGGAGCAATCAGCCCCAGCATTTT. Its protein is CATSDPGQGSNQPQHF.

The rearrangement links TRBV12-5 to TRBJ1-1, with D unresolved. The V and J ends lost 2 bases and 1 base respectively, with 2 bases between them. The length of the CDR3 is 12 residues. Per germline, CDR1 LGHNT and CDR2 FRNRAP. CDR3 coding DNA: TGTGCTAGTGGTTTGTGGAACACTGAAGCTTTCTTT. Its protein product is CASGLWNTEAFF.

CDR3 residues: CSVEDTGGASPEAFF. The CDR3, as DNA: TGCAGCGTTGAAGACACAGGGGGCGCGTCGCCTGAAGCTTTCTTT. The J gene is TRBJ1-1, the V gene TRBV29-1; 9 nucleotides match TRBD1. The CDR3 totals 15 residues. The trim removed 0 bases at V and 6 bases at J, leaving 8 bases unmatched. The germline CDR1 and CDR2 sequences are SQVTM and ANQGSEA.

J is TRBJ1-1 and V is TRBV10-3; D uncertain. The germline CDR1 and CDR2 sequences are ENHRY and SYGVKD. This CDR3 is built from 11 residues. The V end lost 2 bases, the J end lost 11 bases, and 9 bases lay between the germline ends. The CDR3 coding sequence is TGTGCCATCAGTGAGGACGTTCTGGCTTTCTTT. This codes for CAISEDVLAFF.

This clonotype was picked up a small number of times. The V call is TRBV6-2 or TRBV6-3, the J call TRBJ1-1; D not resolved. The CDR3 is made up of 12 amino acids. In germline, CDR1 is MNHEY, CDR2 SVGEGT. V shed 6 bases and J shed 5 bases, with 10 bases lying between them. CDR3 coding DNA: TGTGCCAGCAGCCGCGGGTTTACTGAAGCTTTCTTT. Its translation is CASSRGFTEAFF.

CDR3 protein: CASGRGQVGEQYF. CDR3 nucleotides: TGCGCCTCAGGGAGGGGGCAAGTTGGCGAGCAGTACTTC. The chain couples TRBV10-2 to TRBJ2-7; D may match TRBD1 or TRBD2 (7 bases each). This CDR3 contains 13 residues. The V end lost 11 bases, the J end lost 6 bases, and 20 bases lay between the germline ends. From germline, CDR1 is WSHSY and CDR2 SAAADI.

This sequence joins TRBV28 and TRBJ2-1; 15 bases match TRBD2. The CDR3 length is 16 residues. Unmatched junction bases numbered 5, after V lost 5 bases and J lost 6 bases. CDR1 MDHEN and CDR2 SYDVKM come from the germline V gene. The CDR3 nucleotides read TGTGCCAGCAGTCCGGGGGGACTAGCGGGGGGCAATGAGCAGTTCTTC. This translates into CASSPGGLAGGNEQFF.

The genes are TRBV7-2 and TRBJ1-2; TRBD1 agrees at 9 bases. CDR1 SGHTA and CDR2 FQGNSA come from the germline V gene. The CDR3 is made up of 14 amino acids. J was trimmed by 8 bases and V by 3 bases; bases with no gene match: 7. The chain's CDR3 is CASSFGQGMRGYTF. The DNA of the CDR3 is TGTGCCAGCAGCTTCGGACAGGGGATGAGAGGCTACACCTTC.

V gene TRBV7-2 combines with J gene TRBJ2-3; no firm D call. Germline CDR1 reads SGHTA; CDR2 reads FQGNSA. CDR3 size: 13 residues. V lost 5 bases and J lost 3, with 9 bases in between. DNA of the CDR3: TGTGCCAGCAGCGTAGTTGTTACAGATACGCAGTATTTT. The encoded protein is CASSVVVTDTQYF.

The sample holds a few counts of this clonotype. The gene calls are TRBV20-1 and TRBJ1-2, with 9 bases fitting TRBD1. Trimming removed 4 bases from V and 8 bases from J; junction bases left unmatched: 11. CDR1 and CDR2 from the germline V gene are DFQATT and SNEGSKA (reference sequence). The CDR3 spans 14 residues. In DNA form, the CDR3 reads TGCAGTGCTATCATTACAGGGGGCCTAGAGGGCTACACCTTC. This encodes CSAIITGGLEGYTF.

The chain combines TRBV27 with TRBJ1-1; D gene unclear. The CDR3 extends over 14 amino acids. CDR1 is MNHEY and CDR2 is SMNVEV in the germline V gene (reference sequence). Deletions cut 3 bases from V and 2 bases from J, with 10 bases between. The CDR3: CASSFDNFNTEAFF. CDR3 sequence (DNA): TGTGCCAGCAGTTTCGACAACTTTAACACTGAAGCTTTCTTT.

This clonotype was observed a handful of times. The chain links TRBV12-3 or TRBV12-4 to TRBJ1-5, with D unclear. This CDR3 is built from 14 residues. Trimming removed 3 bases from V and 4 bases from J, with 10 bases in between. The CDR3 DNA sequence: TGTGCCAGCAGTTTCCGAATGGGTAATCAGCCCCAGCATTTT. Translating gives CASSFRMGNQPQHF.

The chain uses TRBV6-5 and TRBJ2-5, with 12 bases that match TRBD2. The CDR3 totals 16 residues. In germline, CDR1 is MNHEY, CDR2 SVGAGI. The trim removed 4 bases at V and 5 bases at J, leaving 8 bases unmatched. The CDR3 coding sequence is TGTGCCAGCAGTTCCGGACTAGCGGGGCCGCGGGAGACCCAGTACTTC. Protein product: CASSSGLAGPRETQYF.

The rearrangement links TRBV28 to TRBJ1-2, with D possibly TRBD1 on 5 matching bases. The V and J ends lost 5 bases and 5 bases respectively, with 18 bases between them. CDR1 is MDHEN, CDR2 SYDVKM, per germline. The CDR3 spans 15 residues. This CDR3 reads CASSTTALGAYGYTF. Written as DNA, the CDR3 is TGTGCCAGCAGTACCACAGCCTTAGGGGCTTATGGCTACACCTTC.

This clonotype has more than one count but fewer than ten. The rearrangement uses TRBV12-3 or TRBV12-4 and TRBJ1-1; no clear D. This CDR3 is built from 12 residues. Trimming removed 6 bases from V and 3 bases from J, with 8 bases in between. This CDR3 is CASRVLDTEAFF. For the CDR3, the DNA is TGTGCCAGCAGAGTATTGGACACTGAAGCTTTCTTT.

V is TRBV7-2 and J is TRBJ2-7, with 10 bases that match TRBD1. Germline lookup yields CDR1 SGHTA and CDR2 FQGNSA. V shed 5 bases and J 6 bases; nucleotides not matched to a gene: 10. The CDR3 covers 15 residues. In nucleotides, the CDR3 is TGTGCCAGCAGCATCCCGGGACAGGGGAGTTCCGAGCAGTACTTC. It encodes CASSIPGQGSSEQYF.

The genes are TRBV6-2 or TRBV6-3 and TRBJ1-1, with D possibly being TRBD1 (6 bases). The CDR3 loop spans 13 amino acids. Germline V gene sequence: CDR1 MNHEY, CDR2 SVGEGT. V dropped 6 bases and J dropped 5 bases, with 13 bases sitting between them. DNA of the CDR3: TGTGCCAGCAGAACAGGGATGGGAACTGAAGCTTTCTTT. Translation gives CASRTGMGTEAFF.

The chain carries TRBV29-1 and TRBJ2-1; D unclear. The ends were cut back, 3 bases at V and 4 bases at J, with 16 bases in the middle. The CDR3 has 15 amino acids. Germline lookup yields CDR1 SQVTM and CDR2 ANQGSEA. The CDR3 loop reads CSVESGRRLYNEQFF. The DNA for the CDR3 is TGCAGCGTTGAGTCGGGCAGGCGCCTTTACAATGAGCAGTTCTTC.